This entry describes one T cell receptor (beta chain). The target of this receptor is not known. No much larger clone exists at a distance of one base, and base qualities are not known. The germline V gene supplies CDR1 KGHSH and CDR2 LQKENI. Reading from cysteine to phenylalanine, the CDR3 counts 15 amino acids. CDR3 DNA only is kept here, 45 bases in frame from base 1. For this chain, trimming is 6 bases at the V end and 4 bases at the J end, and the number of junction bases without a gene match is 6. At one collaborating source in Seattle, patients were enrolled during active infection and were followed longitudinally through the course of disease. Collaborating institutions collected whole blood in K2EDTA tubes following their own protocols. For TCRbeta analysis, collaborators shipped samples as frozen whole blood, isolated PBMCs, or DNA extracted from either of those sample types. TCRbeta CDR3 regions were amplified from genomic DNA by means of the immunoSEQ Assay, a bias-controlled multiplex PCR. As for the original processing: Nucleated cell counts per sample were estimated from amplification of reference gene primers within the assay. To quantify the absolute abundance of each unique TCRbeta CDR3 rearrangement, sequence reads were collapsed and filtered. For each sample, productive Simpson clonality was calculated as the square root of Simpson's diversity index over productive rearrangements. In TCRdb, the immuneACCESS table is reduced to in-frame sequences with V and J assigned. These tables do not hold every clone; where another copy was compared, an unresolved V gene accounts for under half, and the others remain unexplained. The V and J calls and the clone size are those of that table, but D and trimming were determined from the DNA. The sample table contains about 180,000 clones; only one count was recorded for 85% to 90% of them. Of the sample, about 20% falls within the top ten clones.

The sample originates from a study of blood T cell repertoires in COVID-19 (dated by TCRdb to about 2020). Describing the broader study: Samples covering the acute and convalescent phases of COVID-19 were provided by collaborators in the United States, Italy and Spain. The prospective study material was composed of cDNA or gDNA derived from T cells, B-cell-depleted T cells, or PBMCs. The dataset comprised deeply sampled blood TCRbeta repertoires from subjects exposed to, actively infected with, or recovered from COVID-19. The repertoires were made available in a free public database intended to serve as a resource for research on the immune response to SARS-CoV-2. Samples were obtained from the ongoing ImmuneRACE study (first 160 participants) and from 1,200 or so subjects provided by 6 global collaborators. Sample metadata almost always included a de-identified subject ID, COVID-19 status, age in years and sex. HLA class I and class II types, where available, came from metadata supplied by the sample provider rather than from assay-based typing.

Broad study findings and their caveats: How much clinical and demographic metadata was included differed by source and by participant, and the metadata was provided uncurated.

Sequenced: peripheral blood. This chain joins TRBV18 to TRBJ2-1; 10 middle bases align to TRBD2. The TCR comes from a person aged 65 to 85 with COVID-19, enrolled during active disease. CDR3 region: CASSRTSGIYNEQFF. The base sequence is TGTGCCAGCTCTAGGACTAGCGGTATATACAATGAGCAGTTCTTC.